The 10 T cell receptor beta chains reported below all come from one sample, sequenced in a study of cytomegalovirus exposure and HLA in healthy donors. The PCR contained 60 Vbeta and 13 Jbeta primers. Repertoires were generated with immunoSEQ multiplex PCR, while TCRdb's copy carries only in-frame clones and drops some. The top ten hold 5% to 6.5% of the sample, which has about 220,000 clones, around 76% seen once. The sample comprised PBMCs. The origin of the receptors is a woman aged 40-49 years in good health and CMV-seropositive.

This clone occurred a few times. V and J are TRBV7-2 and TRBJ1-5; 8 nucleotides agree with TRBD1. J lost 4 bases, V lost 9 bases, and 11 bases had no gene match. The CDR3 extends over 15 amino acids. Germline CDR1 SGHTA, CDR2 FQGNSA. CDR3: CASRLTGGDNQPQHF. CDR3 sequence (DNA): TGTGCCAGTAGGCTAACAGGGGGGGATAATCAGCCCCAGCATTTT.

V usage is TRBV19 and J usage is TRBJ1-2; 7 bases agree with TRBD1. This CDR3 comprises 13 residues. From germline, CDR1 is LNHDA and CDR2 SQIVND (reference sequence). Trimming removed 6 bases from V and 4 bases from J; junction bases left unmatched: 5. The CDR3 sequence: CASSTGTVYGYTF. The CDR3 nucleotides are TGTGCCAGTAGCACAGGGACAGTCTATGGCTACACCTTC.

Points on this clone: Other DNA sequences of this sample code for an identical CDR3. The V and J genes are TRBV2 and TRBJ1-5; tentative D call: TRBD1 (5 bases). Germline V CDR1 and CDR2: SNHLY, FYNNEI. This CDR3 has 13 residues. Trimming took off 5 bases at V and 5 bases at J, with 10 bases between the two ends. The CDR3 loop is CASSYGGDQPQHF. The CDR3 nucleotides read TGTGCCAGCAGTTACGGGGGTGATCAGCCCCAGCATTTT.

V usage is TRBV7-9 and J usage is TRBJ2-1, with 8 bases identical to TRBD2. Looked up from germline, CDR1 is SEHNR and CDR2 is FQNEAQ (reference sequence). This CDR3 is built from 15 residues. The J segment lost 6 bases and the V segment lost 0 bases, leaving 4 bases of the junction unmatched. CDR3 nucleotide sequence: TGTGCCAGCAGCTTAGCTGCTGCGGGGGGCAATGAGCAGTTCTTC. Protein product: CASSLAAAGGNEQFF.

The chain is built from TRBV11-2 and TRBJ1-3, with D perhaps matching TRBD1 (5 bases). The germline gives CDR1 SGHAT, CDR2 FQNNGV. Trimming pared 8 bases from V and 0 bases from J, leaving 11 bases between. The CDR3 length is 14 residues. CDR3 DNA sequence: TGTGCCAGCGACACAGGAATCTCTGGAAACACCATATATTTT. It encodes CASDTGISGNTIYF.

The CDR3 spells CASSLDRGAGRQETQYF. The CDR3 DNA is TGTGCCAGCAGCTTAGATCGGGGAGCGGGACGTCAGGAGACCCAGTACTTC. The chain couples TRBV11-3 to TRBJ2-5; 7 nucleotides match TRBD2. The CDR3 extends over 17 amino acids. Looked up from germline, CDR1 is SGHNT and CDR2 is YENEEA. Trimming at V came to 0 bases and at J to 5 bases, leaving 12 bases not matched to a gene.

Only a few counts were recorded for this clone. This chain uses TRBV4-3 with TRBJ2-3; TRBD1 agrees at 9 bases. The CDR3 consists of 16 residues. The germline CDR1 and CDR2 sequences are LGHNA and YSLEER. The V segment lost 4 bases and the J segment 2 bases; nucleotides outside the gene matches: 7. The CDR3 DNA sequence: TGCGCCAGCAGCCCGGGACAGGGTCCGTCCACAGATACGCAGTATTTT. It is translated as CASSPGQGPSTDTQYF.

In DNA, the CDR3 is TGTGCCAGCACTTTCCGGGGGATTAACTATGGCTACACCTTC. Its translation is CASTFRGINYGYTF. The genes are TRBV2 and TRBJ1-2; perhaps TRBD1 as D (5 bases). Trimming took 7 bases from V and 1 from J, leaving 13 bases between them. Germline V gene data show CDR1 as SNHLY and CDR2 as FYNNEI. The CDR3 sequence is 14 residues long.

This clone was detected a few times. V is TRBV5-6 and J is TRBJ1-6; 8 nucleotides align to TRBD1. CDR3 length equals 15 residues. V trimming: 3 bases; J trimming: 7 bases; junction bases outside the gene matches: 6. Per germline, CDR1 SGHDT and CDR2 YYEEEE. CDR3 coding DNA: TGTGCCAGCAGCTCGGGACAGGCGCTAAATTCACCCCTCCACTTT. Protein sequence: CASSSGQALNSPLHF.

The rearrangement joins TRBV27 to TRBJ1-3; 8 bases agree with TRBD1. Trimming removed 0 bases from V and 4 bases from J; junction bases left unmatched: 2. This CDR3 is built from 15 residues. Germline lookup yields CDR1 MNHEY and CDR2 SMNVEV (reference sequence). CDR3 sequence (DNA): TGTGCCAGCAGTTTATCTCGACAGGGGGGAAACACCATATATTTT. This gives the protein CASSLSRQGGNTIYF.